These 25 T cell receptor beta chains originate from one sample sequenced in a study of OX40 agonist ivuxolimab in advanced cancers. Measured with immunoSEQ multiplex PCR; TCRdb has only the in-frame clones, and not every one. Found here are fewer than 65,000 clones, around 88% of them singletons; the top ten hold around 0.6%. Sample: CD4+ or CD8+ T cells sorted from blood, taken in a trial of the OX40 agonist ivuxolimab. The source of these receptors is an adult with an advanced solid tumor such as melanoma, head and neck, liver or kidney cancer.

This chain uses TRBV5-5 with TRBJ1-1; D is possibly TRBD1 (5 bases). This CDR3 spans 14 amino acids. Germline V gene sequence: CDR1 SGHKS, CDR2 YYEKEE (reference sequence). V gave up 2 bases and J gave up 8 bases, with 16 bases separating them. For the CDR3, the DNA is TGTGCCAGCAGCTTAAGGTCCCGGGACGGGGAAGCTTTCTTT. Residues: CASSLRSRDGEAFF. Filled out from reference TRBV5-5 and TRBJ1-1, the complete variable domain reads DAGVTQSPTHLIKTRGQQVTLRCSPISGHKSVSWYQQVLGQGPQFIFQYYEKEERGRGNFPDRFSARQFPNYSSELNVNALLLGDSALYLCASSLRSRDGEAFFGQGTRLTVV.

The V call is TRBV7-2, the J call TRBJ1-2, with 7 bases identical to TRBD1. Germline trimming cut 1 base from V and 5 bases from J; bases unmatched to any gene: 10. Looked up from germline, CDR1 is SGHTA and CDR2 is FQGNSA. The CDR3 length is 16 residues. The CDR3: CASSLVPGRGPYGYTF. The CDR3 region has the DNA TGTGCCAGCAGCTTAGTCCCGGGGAGGGGGCCGTATGGCTACACCTTC.

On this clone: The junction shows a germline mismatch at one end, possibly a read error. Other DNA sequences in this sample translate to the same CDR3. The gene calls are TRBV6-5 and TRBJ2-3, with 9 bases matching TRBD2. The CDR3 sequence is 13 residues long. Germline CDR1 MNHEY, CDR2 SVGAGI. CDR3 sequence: CASGGKFTDTQYF. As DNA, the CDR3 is TGCGCCAGCGGGGGGAAATTCACAGATACGCAGTATTTT.

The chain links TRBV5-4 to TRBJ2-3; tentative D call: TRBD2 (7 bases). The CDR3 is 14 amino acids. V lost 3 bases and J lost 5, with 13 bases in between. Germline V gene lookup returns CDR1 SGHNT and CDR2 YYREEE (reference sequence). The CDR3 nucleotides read TGTGCCAGCAGCTCGGGGGGCCGAAGAGATACGCAGTATTTT. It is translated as CASSSGGRRDTQYF.

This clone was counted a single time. CDR3 nucleotides: TGTGCCAGCAGCTTGAGTCGACAGCTCCTTACCTATGGCTACACCTTC. This sequence encodes CASSLSRQLLTYGYTF. V is TRBV5-6 and J is TRBJ1-2; possibly TRBD1 for D (5 bases). V was trimmed by 1 base and J by 4 bases, leaving 17 bases between them. The CDR3 runs to 16 residues. Looked up from germline, CDR1 is SGHDT and CDR2 is YYEEEE.

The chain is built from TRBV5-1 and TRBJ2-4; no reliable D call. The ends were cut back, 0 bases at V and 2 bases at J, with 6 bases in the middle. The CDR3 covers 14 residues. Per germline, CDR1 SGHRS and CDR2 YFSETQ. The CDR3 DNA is TGCGCCAGCAGCTTGGGAAGGCCCAAAAACATTCAGTACTTC. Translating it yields CASSLGRPKNIQYF.

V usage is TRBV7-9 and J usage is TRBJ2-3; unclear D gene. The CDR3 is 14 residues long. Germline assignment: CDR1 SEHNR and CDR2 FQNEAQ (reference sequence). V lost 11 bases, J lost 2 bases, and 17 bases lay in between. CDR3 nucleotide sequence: TGTGCCTCCACCCCGGCAGGTCCCACAGATACGCAGTATTTT. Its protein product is CASTPAGPTDTQYF.

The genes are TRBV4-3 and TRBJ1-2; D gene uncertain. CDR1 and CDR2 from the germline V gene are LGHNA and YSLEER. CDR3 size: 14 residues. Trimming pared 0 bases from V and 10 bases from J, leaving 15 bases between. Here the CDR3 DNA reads TGCGCCAGCAGCCAAGATACGAGAGGACCAAACTACACCTTC. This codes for CASSQDTRGPNYTF.

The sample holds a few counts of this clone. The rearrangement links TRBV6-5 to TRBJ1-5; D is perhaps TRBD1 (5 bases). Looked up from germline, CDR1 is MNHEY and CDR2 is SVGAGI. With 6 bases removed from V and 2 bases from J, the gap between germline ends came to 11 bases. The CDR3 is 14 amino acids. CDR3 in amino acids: CASRRGWGNQPQHF. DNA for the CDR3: TGTGCCAGCAGGAGGGGCTGGGGCAATCAGCCCCAGCATTTT.

CDR3 protein: CASSSDGYGYTF. DNA for the CDR3: TGTGCCAGCAGCTCGGACGGCTATGGCTACACCTTC. This chain links TRBV5-4 with TRBJ1-2; D is uncertain. The germline CDR1 and CDR2 sequences are SGHNT and YYREEE (reference sequence). This CDR3 has 12 amino acids. The V end was cut by 3 bases, the J end by 4 bases, with 7 bases between. Variable domain in full (rest from reference TRBV5-4 and TRBJ1-2): ETGVTQSPTHLIKTRGQQVTLRCSSQSGHNTVSWYQQALGQGPQFIFQYYREEENGRGNFPPRFSGLQFPNYSSELNVNALELDDSALYLCASSSDGYGYTFGSGTRLTVV.

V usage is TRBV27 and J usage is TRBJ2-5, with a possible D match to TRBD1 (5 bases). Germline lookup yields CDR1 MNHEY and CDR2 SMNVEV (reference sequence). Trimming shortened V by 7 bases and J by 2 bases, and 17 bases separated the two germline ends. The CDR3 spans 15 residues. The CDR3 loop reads CASKNLLGQQETQYF. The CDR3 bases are TGTGCCAGCAAAAACCTACTGGGGCAGCAAGAGACCCAGTACTTC.

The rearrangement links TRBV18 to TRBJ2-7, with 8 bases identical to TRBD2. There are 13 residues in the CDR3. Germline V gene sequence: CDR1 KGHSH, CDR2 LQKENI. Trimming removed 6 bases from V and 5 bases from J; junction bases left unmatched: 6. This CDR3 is CASSLGLANEQYF. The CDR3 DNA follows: TGTGCCAGCTCCCTTGGACTAGCTAACGAGCAGTACTTC.

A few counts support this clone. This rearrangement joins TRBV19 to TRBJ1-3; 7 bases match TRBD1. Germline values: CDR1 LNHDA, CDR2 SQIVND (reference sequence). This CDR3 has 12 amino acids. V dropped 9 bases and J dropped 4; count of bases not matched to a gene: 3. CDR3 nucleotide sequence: TGTGCCAGCACAGGGGCAGGAAACACCATATATTTT. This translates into CASTGAGNTIYF.

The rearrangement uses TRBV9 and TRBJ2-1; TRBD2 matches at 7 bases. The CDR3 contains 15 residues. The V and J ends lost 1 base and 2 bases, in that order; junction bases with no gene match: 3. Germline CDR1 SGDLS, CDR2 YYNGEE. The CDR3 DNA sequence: TGTGCCAGCAGCGTAAGCGGGGCCCCCTACAATGAGCAGTTCTTC. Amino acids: CASSVSGAPYNEQFF.

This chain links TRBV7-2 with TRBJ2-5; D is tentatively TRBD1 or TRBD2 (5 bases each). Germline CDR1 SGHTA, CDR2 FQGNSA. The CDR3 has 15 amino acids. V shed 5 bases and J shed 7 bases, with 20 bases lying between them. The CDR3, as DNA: TGTGCCAGCAGCCCCCCCAAGGGGTCCGGGGTGACCCAGTACTTC. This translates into CASSPPKGSGVTQYF.

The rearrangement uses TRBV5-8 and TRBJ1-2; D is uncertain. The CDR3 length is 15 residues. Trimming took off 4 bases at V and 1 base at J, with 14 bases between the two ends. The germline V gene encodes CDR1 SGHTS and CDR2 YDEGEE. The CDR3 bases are TGTGCCAGCAGCCGTGCCGGAGATCTTAACTATGGCTACACCTTC. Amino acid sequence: CASSRAGDLNYGYTF.

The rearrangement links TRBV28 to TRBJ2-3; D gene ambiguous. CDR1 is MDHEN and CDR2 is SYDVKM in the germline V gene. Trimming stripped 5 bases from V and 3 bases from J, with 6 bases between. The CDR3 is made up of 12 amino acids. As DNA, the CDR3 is TGTGCCAGCAGTATAAGAACAGATACGCAGTATTTT. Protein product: CASSIRTDTQYF.

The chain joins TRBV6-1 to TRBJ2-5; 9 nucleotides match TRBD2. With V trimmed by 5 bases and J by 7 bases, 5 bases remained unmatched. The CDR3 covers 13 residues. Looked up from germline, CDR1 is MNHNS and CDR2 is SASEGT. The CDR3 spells CASSSGLAGTQYF. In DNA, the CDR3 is TGTGCCAGCAGTTCGGGACTAGCAGGGACCCAGTACTTC.

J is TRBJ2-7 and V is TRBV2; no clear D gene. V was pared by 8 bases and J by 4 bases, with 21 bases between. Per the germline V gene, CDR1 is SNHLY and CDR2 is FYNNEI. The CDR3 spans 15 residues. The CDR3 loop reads CASASRPPPLYEQYF. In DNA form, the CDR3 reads TGTGCCAGCGCCTCGCGACCGCCCCCACTTTACGAGCAGTACTTC.

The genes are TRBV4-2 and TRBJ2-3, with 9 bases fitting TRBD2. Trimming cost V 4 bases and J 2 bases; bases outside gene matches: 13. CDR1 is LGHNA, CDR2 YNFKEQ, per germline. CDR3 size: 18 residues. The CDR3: CASSRSTGRGGNTDTQYF. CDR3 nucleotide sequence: TGTGCCAGCAGCCGCTCGACTGGGCGGGGGGGGAACACAGATACGCAGTATTTT.

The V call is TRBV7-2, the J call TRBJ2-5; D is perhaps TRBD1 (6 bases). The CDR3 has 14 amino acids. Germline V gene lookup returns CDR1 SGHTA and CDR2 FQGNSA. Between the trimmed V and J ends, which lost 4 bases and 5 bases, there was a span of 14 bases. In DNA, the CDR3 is TGTGCCAGCAGCTCGGTCAGGGGCGGGGAGACCCAGTACTTC. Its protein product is CASSSVRGGETQYF.

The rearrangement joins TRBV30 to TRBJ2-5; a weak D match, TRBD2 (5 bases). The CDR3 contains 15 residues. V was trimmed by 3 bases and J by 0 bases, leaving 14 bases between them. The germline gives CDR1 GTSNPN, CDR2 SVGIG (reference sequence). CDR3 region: CAWSPTHGNQETQYF. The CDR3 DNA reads TGTGCCTGGAGCCCTACACACGGGAACCAAGAGACCCAGTACTTC.

For the CDR3, the DNA is TGTGCCAGTAGTACGCGCCAGACTAGCGGGAGTTCCTACGAGCAGTACTTC. Translation gives CASSTRQTSGSSYEQYF. The gene calls are TRBV19 and TRBJ2-7, with TRBD2 matching over 12 bases. With 4 bases clipped from V and 1 base from J, the junction kept 8 bases outside the gene matches. The germline gives CDR1 LNHDA, CDR2 SQIVND (reference sequence). The CDR3 length is 17 residues.

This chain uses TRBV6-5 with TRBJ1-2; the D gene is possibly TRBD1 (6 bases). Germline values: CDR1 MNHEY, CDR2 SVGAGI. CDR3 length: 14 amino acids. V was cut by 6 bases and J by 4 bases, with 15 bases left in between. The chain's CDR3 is CASRRPGTSYGYTF. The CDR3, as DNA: TGTGCCAGCAGACGCCCCGGGACAAGCTATGGCTACACCTTC.

CDR3 sequence reads: CASRGGSSTYEQYF. In nucleotides, the CDR3 is TGTGCCAGCAGGGGGGGGTCCTCAACCTACGAGCAGTACTTC. J is TRBJ2-7 and V is TRBV7-6; 7 bases are shared with TRBD2. Germline V gene lookup returns CDR1 SGHVS and CDR2 FNYEAQ. The CDR3 contains 14 residues. The trim removed 6 bases at V and 2 bases at J, leaving 7 bases unmatched.